The 5 T cell receptor beta chains below come from one sample, sequenced in a study of T cell repertoires in cytomegalovirus infection. No antigen has been assigned to these receptors. TCRdb called the reads again in MiXCR, with one record for every CDR3 protein. This table has about 890,000 distinct CDR3 sequences, approximately 31% appearing once. The sequenced sample was cultured CD8+ T cells from PBMCs, obtained from culture after CMV antigen stimulation. These receptors were obtained from a human donor in good health (CMV status not recorded). Some clones in this sample may be carry-over from other donors' samples.

Many counts were recorded for this clonotype. V gene TRBV6-1 combines with J gene TRBJ1-6; no clear D. Trimming pared 2 bases from V and 11 bases from J, leaving 10 bases between. The CDR3 runs 13 residues. Germline V gene sequence: CDR1 MNHNS, CDR2 SASEGT. The CDR3 DNA is TGTGCCAGCAGTGAATCTGGCAGGACACCCCTCCACTTT. Protein product: CASSESGRTPLHF.

The CDR3 sequence is CASSEYSYEQYF. The CDR3 nucleotides are TGTGCCAGCAGTGAGTACAGCTACGAGCAGTACTTC. The chain recombines TRBV2 with TRBJ2-7; D is unresolved. CDR1 and CDR2 (germline): SNHLY, FYNNEI. CDR3 length: 12 amino acids. Deletions cut 3 bases from V and 3 bases from J, with 6 bases between.

V and J are TRBV6-2 or TRBV6-3 and TRBJ1-5, with D maybe TRBD1 (5 bases). The ends were cut back, 0 bases at V and 6 bases at J, with 21 bases in the middle. CDR1 and CDR2 from the germline V gene are MNHEY and SVGEGT. CDR3 size: 18 residues. CDR3 protein: CASSYSKGTGRPRQPQHF. The CDR3 bases are TGTGCCAGCAGTTACTCGAAGGGGACGGGACGGCCACGTCAGCCCCAGCATTTT.

A note on this clonotype: A much larger clone differs from this one at a single base, so this may be a read error. The gene calls are TRBV5-5 and TRBJ2-3; D remains unclear. The CDR3 length is 11 residues. V was shortened by 6 bases and J by 2 bases, with 4 bases between the two germline ends. CDR1 and CDR2 (germline): SGHKS, YYEKEE (reference sequence). DNA of the CDR3: TGTGCCAGCATCCTCACAGATACGCAGTATTTT. This sequence encodes CASILTDTQYF.

This clonotype showed up just a few times. V is TRBV6-5 and J is TRBJ2-1, with TRBD2 matching 13 bases. This CDR3 region has 18 residues. J lost 1 base, V lost 2 bases, and 5 bases had no gene match. Looked up from germline, CDR1 is MNHEY and CDR2 is SVGAGI. CDR3 DNA: TGTGCCAGCAGTTACGGGAGACTAGCGGGGGGATCCTACAATGAGCAGTTCTTC. Translated, it gives CASSYGRLAGGSYNEQFF.